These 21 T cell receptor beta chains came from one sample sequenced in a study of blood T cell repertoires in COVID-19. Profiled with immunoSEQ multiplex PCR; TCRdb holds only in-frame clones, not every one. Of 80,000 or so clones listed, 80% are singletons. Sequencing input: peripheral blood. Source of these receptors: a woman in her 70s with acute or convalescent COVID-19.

CDR3 amino acids: CASSYQGTDYNEQFF. The CDR3 DNA follows: TGTGCCAGCAGTTACCAGGGAACAGACTACAATGAGCAGTTCTTC. The V and J genes are TRBV6-2 or TRBV6-3 and TRBJ2-1; D may be TRBD1 (5 bases). Germline values: CDR1 MNHEY, CDR2 SVGEGT. Trimming stripped 2 bases from V and 3 bases from J, with 11 bases between. The CDR3 runs 15 residues.

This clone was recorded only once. The DNA for the CDR3 is TGCGCCAGCAGCATTACAGGGGTAACGGCTGGAAACACCATATATTTT. It yields the protein CASSITGVTAGNTIYF. The V and J genes are TRBV5-1 and TRBJ1-3; 7 bases line up with TRBD1. V was pared by 4 bases and J by 2 bases, with 9 bases of the junction left unmatched. CDR1 and CDR2 (germline): SGHRS, YFSETQ. CDR3 length: 16 residues.

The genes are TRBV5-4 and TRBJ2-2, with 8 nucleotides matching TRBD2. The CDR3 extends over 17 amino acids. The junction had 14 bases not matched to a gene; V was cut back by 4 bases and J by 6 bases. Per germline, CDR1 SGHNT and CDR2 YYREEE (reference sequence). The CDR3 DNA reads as TGTGCCAGCAGCGACCTTACCGGGACTAGTCCCGCCGGGGAGCTGTTTTTT. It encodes CASSDLTGTSPAGELFF. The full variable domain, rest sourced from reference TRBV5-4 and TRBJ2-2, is ETGVTQSPTHLIKTRGQQVTLRCSSQSGHNTVSWYQQALGQGPQFIFQYYREEENGRGNFPPRFSGLQFPNYSSELNVNALELDDSALYLCASSDLTGTSPAGELFFGEGSRLTVL.

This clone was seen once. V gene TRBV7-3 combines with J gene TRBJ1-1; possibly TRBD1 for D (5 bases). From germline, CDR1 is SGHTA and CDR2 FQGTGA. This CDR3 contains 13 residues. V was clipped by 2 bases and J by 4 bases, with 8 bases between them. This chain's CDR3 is CASSLQGITEAFF. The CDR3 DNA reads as TGTGCCAGCAGCTTACAGGGTATCACTGAAGCTTTCTTT.

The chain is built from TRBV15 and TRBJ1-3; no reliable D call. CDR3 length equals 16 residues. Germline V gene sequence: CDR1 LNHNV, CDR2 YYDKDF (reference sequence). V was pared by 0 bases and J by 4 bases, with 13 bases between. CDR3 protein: CATSRDSMGIGNTIYF. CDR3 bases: TGTGCCACCAGCAGAGATAGTATGGGCATCGGAAACACCATATATTTT.

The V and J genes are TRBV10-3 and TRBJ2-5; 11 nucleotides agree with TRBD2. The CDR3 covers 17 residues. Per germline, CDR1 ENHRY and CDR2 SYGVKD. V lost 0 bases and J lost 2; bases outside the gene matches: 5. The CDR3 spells CAISESVLAGEQETQYF. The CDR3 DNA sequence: TGTGCCATCAGTGAGTCCGTACTAGCGGGGGAACAAGAGACCCAGTACTTC.

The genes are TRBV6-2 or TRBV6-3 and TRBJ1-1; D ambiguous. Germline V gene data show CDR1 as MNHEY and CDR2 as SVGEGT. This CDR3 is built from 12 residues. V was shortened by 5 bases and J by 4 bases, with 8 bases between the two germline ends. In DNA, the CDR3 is TGTGCCAGCAGTAGACTCGGCACTGAAGCTTTCTTT. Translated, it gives CASSRLGTEAFF.

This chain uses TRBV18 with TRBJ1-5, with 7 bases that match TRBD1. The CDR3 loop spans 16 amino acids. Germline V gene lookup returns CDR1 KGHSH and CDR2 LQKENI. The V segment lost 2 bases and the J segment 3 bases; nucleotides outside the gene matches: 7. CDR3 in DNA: TGTGCCAGCTCACCATTGGACAGGAAGTCCAATCAGCCCCAGCATTTT. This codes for CASSPLDRKSNQPQHF.

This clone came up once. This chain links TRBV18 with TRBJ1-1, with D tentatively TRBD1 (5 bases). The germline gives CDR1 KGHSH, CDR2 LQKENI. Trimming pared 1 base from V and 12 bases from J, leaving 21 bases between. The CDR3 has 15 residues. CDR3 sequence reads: CASSPRPTEALNPFF. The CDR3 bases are TGTGCCAGCTCACCACGTCCGACAGAAGCCCTGAACCCTTTCTTT.

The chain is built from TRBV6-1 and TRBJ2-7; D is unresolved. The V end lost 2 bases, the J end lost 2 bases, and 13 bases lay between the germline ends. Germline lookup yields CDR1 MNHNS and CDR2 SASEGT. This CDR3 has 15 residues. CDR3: CASSEPGAGTYEQYF. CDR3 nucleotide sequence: TGTGCCAGCAGTGAACCTGGAGCCGGAACCTACGAGCAGTACTTC.

The CDR3 loop reads CASSQGQGQAQETQYF. DNA for the CDR3: TGTGCCAGCAGCCAAGGCCAGGGACAGGCCCAAGAGACCCAGTACTTC. V and J are TRBV14 and TRBJ2-5; 8 bases match TRBD1. This CDR3 region has 16 residues. V gave up 1 base and J gave up 1 base; unmatched junction bases: 5. CDR1 SGHDN and CDR2 FVKESK come from the germline V gene.

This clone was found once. The CDR3 reads CASSSWRQGASGTEAFF. The DNA for the CDR3 is TGTGCCAGCAGTTCATGGCGACAGGGGGCGTCGGGCACTGAAGCTTTCTTT. This sequence joins TRBV27 and TRBJ1-1, with TRBD1 matching over 10 bases. The germline V gene has CDR1 MNHEY and CDR2 SMNVEV (reference sequence). The CDR3 loop spans 17 amino acids. V was pared by 4 bases and J by 4 bases, with 12 bases of the junction left unmatched.

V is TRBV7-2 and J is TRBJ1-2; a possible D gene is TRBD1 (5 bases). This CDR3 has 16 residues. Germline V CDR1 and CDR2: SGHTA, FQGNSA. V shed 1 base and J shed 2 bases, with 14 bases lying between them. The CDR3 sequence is CASSLEAVRANYGYTF. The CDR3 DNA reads TGTGCCAGCAGCTTAGAGGCTGTCAGGGCCAACTATGGCTACACCTTC.

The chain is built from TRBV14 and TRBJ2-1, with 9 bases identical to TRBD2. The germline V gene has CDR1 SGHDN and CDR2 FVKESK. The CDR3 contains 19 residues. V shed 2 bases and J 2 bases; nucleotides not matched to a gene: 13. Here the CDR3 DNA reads TGTGCCAGCAGCCAAAGAAGGGGTTCGGCGGGGGGGGCCTACAATGAGCAGTTCTTC. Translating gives CASSQRRGSAGGAYNEQFF.

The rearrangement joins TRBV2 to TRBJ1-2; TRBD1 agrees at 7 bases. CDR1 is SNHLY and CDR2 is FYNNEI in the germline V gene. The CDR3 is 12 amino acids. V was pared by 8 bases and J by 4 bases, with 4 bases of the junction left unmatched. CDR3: CASGDRIYGYTF. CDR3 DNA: TGTGCCAGCGGGGACAGAATCTATGGCTACACCTTC.

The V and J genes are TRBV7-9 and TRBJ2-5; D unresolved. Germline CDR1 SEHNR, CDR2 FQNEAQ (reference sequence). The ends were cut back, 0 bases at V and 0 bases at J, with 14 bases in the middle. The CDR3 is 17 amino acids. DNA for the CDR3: TGTGCCAGCAGCTTAGCGCCCCCTTACACCAACCAAGAGACCCAGTACTTC. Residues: CASSLAPPYTNQETQYF.

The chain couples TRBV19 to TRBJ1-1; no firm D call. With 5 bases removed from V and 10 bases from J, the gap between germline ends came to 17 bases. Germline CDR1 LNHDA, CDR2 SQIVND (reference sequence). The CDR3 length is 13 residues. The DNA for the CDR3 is TGTGCCAGTAGTGACACCCCTGGTTTTCTAGCTTTCTTT. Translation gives CASSDTPGFLAFF.

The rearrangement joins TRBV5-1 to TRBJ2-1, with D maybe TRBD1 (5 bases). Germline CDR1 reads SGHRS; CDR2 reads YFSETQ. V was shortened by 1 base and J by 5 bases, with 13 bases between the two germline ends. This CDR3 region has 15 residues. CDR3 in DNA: TGCGCCAGCAGCTTGCGGCAGGGTCTCGACAATGAGCAGTTCTTC. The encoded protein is CASSLRQGLDNEQFF.

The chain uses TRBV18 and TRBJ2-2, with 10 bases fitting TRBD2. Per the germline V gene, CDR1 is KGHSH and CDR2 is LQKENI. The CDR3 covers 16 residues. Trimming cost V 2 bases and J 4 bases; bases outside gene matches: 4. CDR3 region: CASSPSGGAITGELFF. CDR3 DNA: TGTGCCAGCTCACCAAGCGGGGGGGCGATCACCGGGGAGCTGTTTTTT. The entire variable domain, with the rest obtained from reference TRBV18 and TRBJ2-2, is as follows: NAGVMQNPRHLVRRRGQEARLRCSPMKGHSHVYWYRQLPEEGLKFMVYLQKENIIDESGMPKERFSAEFPKEGPSILRIQQVVRGDSAAYFCASSPSGGAITGELFFGEGSRLTVL.

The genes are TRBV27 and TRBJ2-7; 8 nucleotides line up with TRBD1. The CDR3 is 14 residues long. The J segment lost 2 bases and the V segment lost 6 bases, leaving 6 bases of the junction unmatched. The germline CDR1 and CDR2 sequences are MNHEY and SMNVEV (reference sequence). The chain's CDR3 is CASSLGQATYEQYF. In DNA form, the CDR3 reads TGTGCCAGCAGCCTGGGACAGGCAACCTACGAGCAGTACTTC.

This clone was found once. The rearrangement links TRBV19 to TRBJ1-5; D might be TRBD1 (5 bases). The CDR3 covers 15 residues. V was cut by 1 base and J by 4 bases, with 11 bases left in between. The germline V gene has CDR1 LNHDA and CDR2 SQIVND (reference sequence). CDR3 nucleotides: TGTGCCAGTAGTATAGGCGGGACCCAGAATCAGCCCCAGCATTTT. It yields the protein CASSIGGTQNQPQHF.